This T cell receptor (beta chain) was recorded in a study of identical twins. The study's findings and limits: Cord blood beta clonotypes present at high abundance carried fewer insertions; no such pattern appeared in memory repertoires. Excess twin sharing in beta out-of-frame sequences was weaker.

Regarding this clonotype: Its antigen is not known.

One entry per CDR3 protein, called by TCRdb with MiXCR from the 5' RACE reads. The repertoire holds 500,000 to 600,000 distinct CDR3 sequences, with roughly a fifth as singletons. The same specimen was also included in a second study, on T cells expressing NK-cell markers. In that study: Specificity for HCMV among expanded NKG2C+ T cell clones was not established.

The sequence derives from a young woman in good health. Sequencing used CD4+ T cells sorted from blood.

The CDR3 sequence: CASSTAGTSGGSKRPQYF. The CDR3 nucleotides read TGTGCCAGCTCAACGGCCGGGACTAGCGGGGGGTCCAAGAGACCCCAGTACTTC. The chain employs TRBV18 and TRBJ2-5; 15 bases line up with TRBD2. CDR3 length equals 18 residues. J was trimmed by 9 bases and V by 5 bases; bases with no gene match: 16. Germline CDR1 reads KGHSH; CDR2 reads LQKENI.